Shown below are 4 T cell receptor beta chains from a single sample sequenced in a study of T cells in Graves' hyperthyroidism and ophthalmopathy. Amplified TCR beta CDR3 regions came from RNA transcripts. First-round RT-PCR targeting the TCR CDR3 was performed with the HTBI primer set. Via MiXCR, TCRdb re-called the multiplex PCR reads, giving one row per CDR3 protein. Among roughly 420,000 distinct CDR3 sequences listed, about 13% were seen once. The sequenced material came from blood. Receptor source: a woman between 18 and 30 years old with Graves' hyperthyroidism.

CDR3 DNA: TGTGCCAGCAGCACAGGAGGGACTAGCGGGAGCTGGGGCCAAGGCTACGAGCAGTACTTC. Translating it yields CASSTGGTSGSWGQGYEQYF. This rearrangement joins TRBV11-2 to TRBJ2-7, with 14 bases matching TRBD2. Trimming cost V 5 bases and J 3 bases; bases outside gene matches: 18. The CDR3 is 20 residues long. Germline V gene data show CDR1 as SGHAT and CDR2 as FQNNGV.

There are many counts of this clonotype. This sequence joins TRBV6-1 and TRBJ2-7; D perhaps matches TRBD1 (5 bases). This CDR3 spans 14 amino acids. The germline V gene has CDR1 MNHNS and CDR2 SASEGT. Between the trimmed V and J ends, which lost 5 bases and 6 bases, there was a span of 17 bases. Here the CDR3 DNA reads TGTGCCAGCAGTCCCCGGGCCCTAGGGGCCGAGCAGTACTTC. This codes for CASSPRALGAEQYF.

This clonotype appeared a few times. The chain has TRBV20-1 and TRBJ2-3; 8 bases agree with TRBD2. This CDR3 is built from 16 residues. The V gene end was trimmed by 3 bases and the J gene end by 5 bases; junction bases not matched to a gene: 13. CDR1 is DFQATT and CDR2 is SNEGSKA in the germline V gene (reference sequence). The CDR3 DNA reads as TGCAGTGCTAGTGGAGGACGGGAGGGCCTCGGAGATACGCAGTATTTT. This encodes CSASGGREGLGDTQYF.

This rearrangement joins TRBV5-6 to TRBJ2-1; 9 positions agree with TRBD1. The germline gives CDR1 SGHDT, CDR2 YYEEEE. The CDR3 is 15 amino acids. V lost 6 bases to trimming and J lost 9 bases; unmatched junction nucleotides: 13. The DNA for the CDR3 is TGTGCCAGCAATCTCCGGGACAGGGAGATTGGTGAGCAGTTCTTC. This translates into CASNLRDREIGEQFF.